Included here is one TCR beta chain sequence, with context. Its antigen is currently not known. Base qualities are not provided; no much larger clone lies one nucleotide away. TCRbeta CDR3 regions were amplified from genomic DNA by means of the immunoSEQ Assay, a bias-controlled multiplex PCR. On the study's bioinformatics: The number of nucleated cells in each sample was estimated from the amplification of reference gene primers within the assay. To quantify the absolute abundance of each unique TCRbeta CDR3 rearrangement, sequence reads were collapsed and filtered. For each sample, productive Simpson clonality was calculated as the square root of Simpson's diversity index over productive rearrangements. TCRdb limited this immuneACCESS table to in-frame rearrangements with V and J called. A share of clones is missing; checked studies link under half to unresolved V genes, and the rest is unexplained. The V and J calls and clone size come from that table; D and trimming were worked out from the DNA. The sample yields about 56,000 clones; roughly 88% were counted once. The ten largest clones represent less than 4.5% of the sample.

The collaborating institutions used their own protocols to collect whole blood in K2EDTA tubes. For TCRbeta analysis, collaborator samples were shipped as frozen whole blood, as isolated PBMCs, or as DNA extracted from either sample type. Compared with germline, V lacks 3 bases and J lacks 3 bases; bases without a gene match: 4. Sequences SEHNR (CDR1) and FQNEAQ (CDR2) are obtained from the germline V gene (reference sequence). The CDR3, from cysteine to phenylalanine, totals 16 residues. The sequence is cut down to CDR3 DNA, 48 bases in frame from base 1. The sample originates from a study of blood T cell repertoires in COVID-19 (dated by TCRdb to about 2020). Some background on the complete study: Samples covering the acute and convalescent phases of COVID-19 were provided by collaborators in the United States, Italy and Spain. The prospective study material was composed of cDNA or gDNA derived from T cells, B-cell-depleted T cells, or PBMCs. Deeply sampled blood TCRbeta repertoires from subjects exposed to, actively infected with, or recovered from COVID-19 were included in the dataset. The repertoires were released in a freely available public database intended as a resource for research on the immune response to SARS-CoV-2. The samples were drawn from two sources: the first 160 participants of the ongoing ImmuneRACE study, and some 1,300 subjects contributed by 6 global collaborators. A de-identified subject ID, COVID-19 status, age in years and sex were almost always included in the sample metadata. Where HLA class I and class II types were available, the types were taken from metadata supplied by the sample provider, not from assay-based typing. Broad study findings and their caveats: How much clinical and demographic metadata was included differed by source and by participant, and the metadata was provided uncurated.

The specimen was peripheral blood. This sequence uses TRBV7-9 and TRBJ1-4, and 10 junctional nucleotides match TRBD1. This sequence originates from a man between 45 and 60 years old with active COVID-19. The DNA sequence is TGTGCCAGCAGCTTTTGGACAGGGGGGCCTAATGAAAAACTGTTTTTT. This sequence encodes CASSFWTGGPNEKLFF.